This TCR beta chain emerged from a study of blood T cell repertoires in COVID-19. CDR1 is SEHNR and CDR2 is FQNEAQ in the germline V gene (reference sequence). There are 16 residues in the CDR3. V gave up 5 bases and J gave up 5 bases; unmatched junction bases: 8. Repertoires were generated with immunoSEQ multiplex PCR, while TCRdb's copy carries only in-frame clones and drops some. Of 200,000 to 250,000 clones detected, about four fifths appear once; the ten largest clones hold roughly 3.2%. The sequence derives from a woman under 30 with acute or convalescent COVID-19. The source material was peripheral blood. This rearrangement joins TRBV7-9 to TRBJ2-7; 14 positions match TRBD2. The CDR3 loop reads CASSHHRGLAGDEQYF. Here the CDR3 DNA reads TGTGCCAGCAGCCATCATAGGGGACTAGCGGGAGACGAGCAGTACTTC. Drawing the rest from reference TRBV7-9 and TRBJ2-7, the complete variable domain is DTGVSQNPRHKITKRGQNVTFRCDPISEHNRLYWYRQTLGQGPEFLTYFQNEAQLEKSRLLSDRFSAERPKGSFSTLEIQRTEQGDSAMYLCASSHHRGLAGDEQYFGPGTRLTVT.